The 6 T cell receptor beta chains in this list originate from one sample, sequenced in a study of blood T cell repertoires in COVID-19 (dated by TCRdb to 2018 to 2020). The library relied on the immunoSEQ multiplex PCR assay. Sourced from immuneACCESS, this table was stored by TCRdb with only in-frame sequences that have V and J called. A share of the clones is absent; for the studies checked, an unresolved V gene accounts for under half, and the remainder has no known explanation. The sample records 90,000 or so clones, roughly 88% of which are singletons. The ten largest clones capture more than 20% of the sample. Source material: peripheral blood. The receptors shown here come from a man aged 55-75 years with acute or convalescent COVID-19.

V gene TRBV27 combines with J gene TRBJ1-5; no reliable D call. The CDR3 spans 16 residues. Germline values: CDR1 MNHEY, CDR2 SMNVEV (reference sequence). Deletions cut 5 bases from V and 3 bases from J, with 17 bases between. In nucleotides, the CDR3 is TGTGCCAGCAGTCCAACGGCGGAGGTTATCAATCAGCCCCAGCATTTT. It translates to CASSPTAEVINQPQHF.

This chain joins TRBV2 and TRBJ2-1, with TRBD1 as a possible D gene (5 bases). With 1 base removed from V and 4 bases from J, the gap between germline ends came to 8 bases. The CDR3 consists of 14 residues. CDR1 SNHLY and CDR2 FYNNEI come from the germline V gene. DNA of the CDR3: TGTGCCAGCAGTGAAGGGACACTTTACAATGAGCAGTTCTTC. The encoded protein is CASSEGTLYNEQFF.

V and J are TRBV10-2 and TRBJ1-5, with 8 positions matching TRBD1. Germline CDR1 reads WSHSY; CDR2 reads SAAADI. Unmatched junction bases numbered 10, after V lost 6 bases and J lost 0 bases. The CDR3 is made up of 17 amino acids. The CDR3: CASRAGQGRYSNQPQHF. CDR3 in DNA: TGCGCCAGCAGAGCCGGACAGGGCCGCTATAGCAATCAGCCCCAGCATTTT.

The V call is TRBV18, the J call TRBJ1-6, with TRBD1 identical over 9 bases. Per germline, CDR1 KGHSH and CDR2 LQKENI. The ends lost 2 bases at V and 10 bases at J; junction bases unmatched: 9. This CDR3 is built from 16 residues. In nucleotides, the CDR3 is TGTGCCAGCTCACCAAACCTGCCGGGACAGGGATCACCCCTCCACTTT. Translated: CASSPNLPGQGSPLHF.

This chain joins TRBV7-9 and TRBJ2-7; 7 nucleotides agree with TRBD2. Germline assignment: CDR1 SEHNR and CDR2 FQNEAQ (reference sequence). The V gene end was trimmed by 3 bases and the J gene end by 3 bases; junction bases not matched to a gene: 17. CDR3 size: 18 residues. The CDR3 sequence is CASSFLPGGSGRSYEQYF. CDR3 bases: TGTGCCAGCAGCTTCCTCCCCGGGGGGTCAGGCAGAAGCTACGAGCAGTACTTC. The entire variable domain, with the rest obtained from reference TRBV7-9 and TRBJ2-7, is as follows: DTGVSQNPRHKITKRGQNVTFRCDPISEHNRLYWYRQTLGQGPEFLTYFQNEAQLEKSRLLSDRFSAERPKGSFSTLEIQRTEQGDSAMYLCASSFLPGGSGRSYEQYFGPGTRLTVT.

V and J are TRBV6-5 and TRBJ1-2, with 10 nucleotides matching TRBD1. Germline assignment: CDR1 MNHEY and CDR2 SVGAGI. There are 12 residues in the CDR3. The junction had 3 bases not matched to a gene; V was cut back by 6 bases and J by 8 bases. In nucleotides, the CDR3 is TGTGCCAGCAGGACAGGGGGCCAAGGCTACACCTTC. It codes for CASRTGGQGYTF.